This TCR beta chain came from a study of OX40 agonist ivuxolimab in advanced cancers. Sequencing used immunoSEQ multiplex PCR; TCRdb keeps in-frame clones, though not all of them. The profile covers roughly 48,000 clones, with roughly 84% appearing a single time and 7.5% to 10% taken by the ten largest. Details on this clone: This same CDR3 is encoded by further DNA sequences in the sample.

This receptor was identified in an adult with an advanced solid tumor such as melanoma, head and neck, liver or kidney cancer. The material was CD4+ or CD8+ T cells sorted from blood, obtained in a trial of the OX40 agonist ivuxolimab.

In DNA, the CDR3 is TGTGCCAGCAGGGGGACGGCTCTAGGGGGCGAGCAGTACTTC. This translates into CASRGTALGGEQYF. J is TRBJ2-7 and V is TRBV6-5; possible D gene TRBD1, 6 bases. Germline assignment: CDR1 MNHEY and CDR2 SVGAGI. V shed 6 bases and J shed 6 bases, with 18 bases lying between them. The CDR3 is 14 amino acids.